The 7 T cell receptor beta chains in this list originate from one sample, sequenced in a study of shared clonotypes between healthy human individuals. The assay was immunoSEQ multiplex PCR, and TCRdb's table has in-frame clones only and misses some. The data hold around 440,000 clones, with roughly four fifths observed a single time. Source material: PBMCs. These receptors all stem from a middle-aged woman in good health. Some clones in this sample may be carry-over from other donors' samples.

This clone showed up many times. V gene TRBV6-1 combines with J gene TRBJ1-2, with D unresolved. V gave up 1 base and J gave up 6 bases, with 12 bases separating them. Per the germline V gene, CDR1 is MNHNS and CDR2 is SASEGT. The CDR3 length is 14 residues. CDR3 residues: CASSEGEGGNGYTF. The CDR3 DNA reads as TGTGCCAGCAGTGAAGGAGAGGGAGGTAATGGCTACACCTTC.

A word on this clone: Other DNA sequences within the sample encode an identical CDR3. The chain employs TRBV27 and TRBJ2-2; D is perhaps TRBD2 (5 bases). V lost 5 bases, J lost 0 bases, and 7 bases lay in between. The CDR3 is 14 amino acids. Germline CDR1 and CDR2: MNHEY and SMNVEV (reference sequence). In DNA form, the CDR3 reads TGTGCCAGCAGTCTCGGGACGAACACCGGGGAGCTGTTTTTT. It specifies CASSLGTNTGELFF.

The chain uses TRBV9 and TRBJ1-1; 8 bases agree with TRBD1. This CDR3 is built from 17 residues. Per the germline V gene, CDR1 is SGDLS and CDR2 is YYNGEE. The V segment lost 3 bases and the J segment 4 bases; nucleotides outside the gene matches: 14. The CDR3 coding sequence is TGTGCCAGCAGCGGGCCCGGACAGGGAGGCTCAGGCACTGAAGCTTTCTTT. It is translated as CASSGPGQGGSGTEAFF.

This clone was picked up many times. This specimen includes other DNA sequences encoding the same CDR3. J is TRBJ1-2 and V is TRBV30; no clear D gene. The CDR3 has 12 residues. The ends were cut back, 1 base at V and 8 bases at J, with 11 bases in the middle. The germline V gene has CDR1 GTSNPN and CDR2 SVGIG (reference sequence). CDR3 bases: TGTGCCTGGAGTGCCAGTCTATGGGGCTACACCTTC. Protein product: CAWSASLWGYTF.

This clone was seen a handful of times. V is TRBV23-1 and J is TRBJ2-7, with D possibly TRBD1 on 6 matching bases. TRBV23-1 is an ORF, and what it does is uncertain. This CDR3 is built from 15 residues. Trimming pared 1 base from V and 4 bases from J, leaving 14 bases between. CDR3 amino acids: CASSQWAGVKYEQYF. CDR3 nucleotides: TGCGCCAGCAGTCAATGGGCAGGGGTTAAGTACGAGCAGTACTTC.

J is TRBJ2-5 and V is TRBV27; TRBD1 matches 10 bases. Trimming removed 3 bases from V and 6 bases from J; junction bases left unmatched: 7. The germline V gene has CDR1 MNHEY and CDR2 SMNVEV (reference sequence). This CDR3 is 15 amino acids long. The CDR3 is CASSFGTGDLKTQYF. The CDR3 DNA reads TGTGCCAGCAGTTTCGGGACAGGGGATCTGAAGACCCAGTACTTC.

The genes are TRBV27 and TRBJ2-7; D is unresolved. The germline V gene has CDR1 MNHEY and CDR2 SMNVEV (reference sequence). The CDR3 totals 14 residues. V was shortened by 6 bases and J by 2 bases, with 14 bases between the two germline ends. The CDR3 loop reads CASSPYTPAYEQYF. The CDR3 DNA follows: TGTGCCAGCAGCCCGTATACACCGGCCTACGAGCAGTACTTC.